A selection of T cell receptor beta chains follows, all from one sample in a study of post-analysis software for immune sequencing data. One entry per CDR3 protein results from TCRdb running MiXCR on the PCR reads. The table includes 750,000 to 900,000 distinct CDR3 sequences, about 43% detected once. The sequenced sample was blood. These receptors all stem from a girl aged 5-17 years with multiple sclerosis. Both conserved end residues are trimmed from each CDR3. Each record gives: D gene, V gene, J gene, CDR3 protein. A D gene is named only where the DNA matches it firmly.

NA	TRBV12-3/TRBV12-4	TRBJ2-3	ASTESPDTQY
NA	TRBV6-5	TRBJ1-5	ASSAREAGSQPQH
TRBD1	TRBV29-1	TRBJ2-1	SARDRGLYNEQF
NA	TRBV5-5	TRBJ1-1	ASSGSRGNTEAF
NA	TRBV27	TRBJ2-7	ASSLFDSPDEQY
NA	TRBV29-1	TRBJ1-1	SVEGSPEAF
TRBD1	TRBV6-5	NA	ASSAPGQGAYEQY
TRBD1	TRBV19	TRBJ2-4	ASSIRGQGEVEQY
TRBD1	TRBV12-3/TRBV12-4	TRBJ2-5	ASSLQGAQY
NA	TRBV29-1	TRBJ2-5	SVVIPQETQY
NA	TRBV20-1	TRBJ2-5	SAHHTGRATQY
TRBD2	TRBV9	TRBJ2-1	ASSAGHHGGGYNEQF
NA	TRBV28	TRBJ1-2	ASSSLVYGYT
TRBD1	TRBV10-3	TRBJ2-7	AISARRDSSMYEQY
NA	TRBV2	TRBJ2-1	ASRRGDEQF
NA	TRBV29-1	TRBJ2-1	SGLYREGFYNEQF
TRBD2	TRBV12-3/TRBV12-4	TRBJ2-4	ASSLRLAGLNIQY
TRBD2	TRBV5-5	TRBJ2-1	ASSLWLAGNNEQF
NA	TRBV20-1	TRBJ2-3	SARIMEGTDTQY
TRBD2	TRBV15	TRBJ2-6	ATSRGVTGANVLT
NA	TRBV7-2	TRBJ2-3	ASSWGGGSTDTQY
TRBD2	TRBV7-3	TRBJ2-3	ASSPRWAGDGDTQY
NA	TRBV27	TRBJ2-3	ASRLSSTDTQY
NA	TRBV12-5	TRBJ2-1	ASGLATGWQNNEQF
TRBD2	TRBV12-5	TRBJ2-1	ASGSGTSVYNEQF
NA	TRBV29-1	TRBJ2-3	SVSPDTQY
NA	TRBV20-1	TRBJ1-2	SARETVGASYGYT
NA	TRBV7-2	TRBJ1-2	ASSLGRGPGGYT
TRBD1	TRBV2	TRBJ2-3	ASRDGDSPADTQY
NA	TRBV30	TRBJ1-2	AWSIRGGYT
NA	TRBV7-2	TRBJ2-3	ASSPRRGGGDTDTQY
NA	TRBV12-3/TRBV12-4	TRBJ1-2	ASSLGGVGGYT
NA	TRBV7-9	TRBJ1-2	ASSLAVHRSYGYT
NA	TRBV28	TRBJ1-5	ASSYLGGQPQH
NA	TRBV18	TRBJ2-3	ASSLTTADTQY
NA	TRBV29-1	TRBJ1-1	SVEVRTVNTEAF
NA	TRBV4-1	TRBJ2-1	ASSQEPLKLEYNEQF
NA	TRBV7-6	NA	ASSNPRTGSEQY
TRBD2	TRBV20-1	TRBJ2-1	SALGLAGWSSYNEQF
TRBD1	TRBV7-8	TRBJ1-2	ASSSGQGFIGYT